The following is a TCR beta chain sequence with its context. Its specificity is unknown. These data are taken from a study of shared clonotypes between healthy human individuals. V lost 3 bases to trimming and J lost 1 base; unmatched junction nucleotides: 8. Germline V gene sequence: CDR1 LNHDA, CDR2 SQIVND (reference sequence). The CDR3 runs 16 residues. Profiling relied on immunoSEQ multiplex PCR, and the TCRdb table lists in-frame clones only, not all of them. Among about 670,000 clones listed, 60% to 80% were seen once. Points from the study as a whole: Naive subsets typically showed greater estimated richness than memory subsets.

Input material: memory CD4+ T cells sorted from blood. The subset denotes: CD45RA-negative fraction. The J gene is TRBJ1-1, the V gene TRBV19; 7 nucleotides align to TRBD1. This sequence originates from a woman aged 25 to 39 in good health. DNA for the CDR3: TGTGCCAGTAGTATGACAGGGTGGAGAACGAACACTGAAGCTTTCTTT. Its protein is CASSMTGWRTNTEAFF.